This entry lists 25 T cell receptor beta chains sequenced from one sample in a study of blood T cell repertoires in COVID-19. Generated by immunoSEQ multiplex PCR, the TCRdb table keeps only in-frame clones and is missing some. Of about 60,000 clones listed, approximately 80% are singletons. The sequencing input was peripheral blood. The receptor source for this set is a man aged 60 to 69 with acute or convalescent COVID-19.

V and J are TRBV7-3 and TRBJ1-1; D may be TRBD1 (5 bases). This CDR3 comprises 14 residues. Trimming took 5 bases from V and 4 from J, leaving 14 bases between them. CDR1 and CDR2 from the germline V gene are SGHTA and FQGTGA. The DNA for the CDR3 is TGTGCCAGCAGCCTCGGGGGTGGGAGCACTGAAGCTTTCTTT. This sequence encodes CASSLGGGSTEAFF.

This clone was picked up one time. CDR3 region: CASRAAGPGRYGYTF. Here the CDR3 DNA reads TGTGCCAGCCGGGCCGCGGGACCCGGCCGCTATGGCTACACCTTC. The chain has TRBV6-5 and TRBJ1-2, with D tentatively TRBD1 (5 bases). CDR3 length: 15 amino acids. V dropped 8 bases and J dropped 4 bases, with 20 bases sitting between them. Germline V gene data show CDR1 as MNHEY and CDR2 as SVGAGI.

The chain recombines TRBV7-3 with TRBJ2-5, with a weak D call TRBD2 (6 bases). This CDR3 is built from 15 residues. With 0 bases removed from V and 5 bases from J, the gap between germline ends came to 13 bases. CDR1 is SGHTA and CDR2 is FQGTGA in the germline V gene. Here the CDR3 DNA reads TGTGCCAGCAGCTTAACGACTAGTATCTGGGAGACCCAGTACTTC. Its translation: CASSLTTSIWETQYF. Full variable domain (remainder filled in from reference TRBV7-3 and TRBJ2-5): GAGVSQTPSNKVTEKGKYVELRCDPISGHTALYWYRQSLGQGPEFLIYFQGTGAADDSGLPNDRFFAVRPEGSVSTLKIQRTERGDSAVYLCASSLTTSIWETQYFGPGTRLLVL.

The J gene is TRBJ2-3, the V gene TRBV2, with D tentatively TRBD2 (6 bases). Germline CDR1 reads SNHLY; CDR2 reads FYNNEI. CDR3 size: 14 residues. The ends were cut back, 10 bases at V and 5 bases at J, with 19 bases in the middle. The CDR3 DNA follows: TGTGCCACCTCGACCCAGATCGGGGGAGATACGCAGTATTTT. Translation gives CATSTQIGGDTQYF.

This clone was recorded once. CDR3 residues: CASSSRGEAFF. The DNA for the CDR3 is TGTGCCAGCAGCTCTAGGGGCGAAGCTTTCTTT. The V and J genes are TRBV7-2 and TRBJ1-1, with TRBD1 as a possible D gene (5 bases). This CDR3 contains 11 residues. V lost 4 bases, J lost 8 bases, and 8 bases lay in between. The germline V gene encodes CDR1 SGHTA and CDR2 FQGNSA.

This clone has only a few counts. CDR3: CASKEVPGLIGDSPLHF. The CDR3, as DNA: TGTGCCAGTAAAGAGGTCCCCGGCCTTATCGGGGATTCACCCCTCCACTTT. The chain recombines TRBV19 with TRBJ1-6; D is uncertain. The CDR3 spans 17 residues. Trimming shortened V by 7 bases and J by 8 bases, and 24 bases separated the two germline ends. Germline V gene lookup returns CDR1 LNHDA and CDR2 SQIVND (reference sequence).

The chain employs TRBV24-1 and TRBJ1-4, with 9 bases aligning to TRBD1. V gave up 5 bases and J gave up 8 bases; unmatched junction bases: 8. This CDR3 region has 15 residues. Per germline, CDR1 KGHDR and CDR2 SFDVKD. The CDR3 DNA reads TGTGCCACCAGTGGGACAGGGGAGCCGCGGGAAAAACTGTTTTTT. It yields the protein CATSGTGEPREKLFF.

V and J are TRBV2 and TRBJ2-3; 8 positions agree with TRBD2. The germline CDR1 and CDR2 sequences are SNHLY and FYNNEI. The CDR3 contains 15 residues. V shed 4 bases and J 1 base; nucleotides not matched to a gene: 4. The chain's CDR3 is CASSGDGGGTDTQYF. The DNA for the CDR3 is TGTGCCAGCAGTGGGGACGGGGGGGGCACAGATACGCAGTATTTT.

The rearrangement joins TRBV2 to TRBJ2-1; D possibly corresponds to TRBD2 (7 bases). Deletions cut 10 bases from V and 7 bases from J, with 20 bases between. CDR3 length: 14 residues. From germline, CDR1 is SNHLY and CDR2 FYNNEI. The CDR3 sequence is CATLSQGRVNEQFF. As DNA, the CDR3 is TGTGCCACCCTCTCGCAGGGGAGGGTAAATGAGCAGTTCTTC.

The rearrangement joins TRBV6-5 to TRBJ1-1, with D possibly being TRBD1 (6 bases). V was trimmed by 6 bases and J by 4 bases, leaving 15 bases between them. Germline CDR1 and CDR2: MNHEY and SVGAGI. The CDR3 sequence is 14 residues long. The CDR3 sequence is CASSRRDTFTEAFF. CDR3 coding DNA: TGTGCCAGCAGCCGTAGGGACACTTTCACTGAAGCTTTCTTT.

The chain carries TRBV14 and TRBJ1-2; D uncertain. Germline CDR1 SGHDN, CDR2 FVKESK. Trimming removed 1 base at V and 4 bases at J, with 4 bases between. This CDR3 contains 12 residues. CDR3 nucleotides: TGTGCCAGCAGCCAAGCGAGCTATGGCTACACCTTC. This sequence encodes CASSQASYGYTF.

The chain is built from TRBV7-9 and TRBJ2-2; TRBD1 agrees at 8 bases. The CDR3 has 17 amino acids. Germline loops: CDR1 SEHNR, CDR2 FQNEAQ (reference sequence). The junction had 10 bases not matched to a gene; V was cut back by 6 bases and J by 1 base. The CDR3: CASRPNQGARNTGELFF. The CDR3 DNA sequence: TGTGCCAGCAGACCAAACCAGGGGGCGCGGAACACCGGGGAGCTGTTTTTT. Using reference TRBV7-9 and TRBJ2-2 for the parts outside the CDR3, the full variable domain is DTGVSQNPRHKITKRGQNVTFRCDPISEHNRLYWYRQTLGQGPEFLTYFQNEAQLEKSRLLSDRFSAERPKGSFSTLEIQRTEQGDSAMYLCASRPNQGARNTGELFFGEGSRLTVL.

The J gene is TRBJ1-2, the V gene TRBV6-4, with D perhaps matching TRBD1 (5 bases). Germline CDR1 and CDR2: MRHNA and SNTAGT. The V end lost 0 bases, the J end lost 8 bases, and 13 bases lay between the germline ends. The CDR3 extends over 14 amino acids. This CDR3 reads CASSDSKGRFGYTF. The CDR3 bases are TGTGCCAGCAGTGACTCGAAGGGGCGCTTCGGCTACACCTTC.

This clone was recorded once. V is TRBV27 and J is TRBJ2-5, with 11 bases fitting TRBD2. The CDR3 totals 16 residues. CDR1 MNHEY and CDR2 SMNVEV come from the germline V gene (reference sequence). The V segment lost 4 bases and the J segment 3 bases; nucleotides outside the gene matches: 7. CDR3 loop: CASSSPASGGKETQYF. In nucleotides, the CDR3 is TGTGCCAGCAGTTCGCCAGCTAGCGGGGGGAAAGAGACCCAGTACTTC.

The genes are TRBV6-5 and TRBJ1-6; the match to TRBD1 covers 10 bases. Germline CDR1 reads MNHEY; CDR2 reads SVGAGI. The V gene end was trimmed by 0 bases and the J gene end by 6 bases; junction bases not matched to a gene: 2. This CDR3 region has 16 residues. DNA of the CDR3: TGTGCCAGCAGTTACTCTCGGACAGGGGGTAATTCACCCCTCCACTTT. Translating gives CASSYSRTGGNSPLHF.

V usage is TRBV7-8 and J usage is TRBJ1-6; D is unresolved. V lost 6 bases to trimming and J lost 4 bases, with 10 bases between them. There are 14 residues in the CDR3. Germline V lookup: CDR1 SGHVS, CDR2 FQNEAQ. CDR3 amino acids: CASSATGYNSPLHF. Written as DNA, the CDR3 is TGTGCCAGCAGTGCCACCGGGTATAATTCACCCCTCCACTTT.

This sequence joins TRBV2 and TRBJ2-1; TRBD2 aligns across 9 bases. CDR3 size: 12 residues. Looked up from germline, CDR1 is SNHLY and CDR2 is FYNNEI. The trim removed 6 bases at V and 14 bases at J, leaving 8 bases unmatched. The CDR3 DNA sequence: TGTGCCAGCAGAGACGCGGGGGGGTGGGAGTTCTTC. It yields the protein CASRDAGGWEFF.

The genes are TRBV24-1 and TRBJ2-5; TRBD1 aligns across 7 bases. CDR1 and CDR2 from the germline V gene are KGHDR and SFDVKD. The CDR3 is made up of 15 amino acids. The trim removed 1 base at V and 5 bases at J, leaving 6 bases unmatched. DNA for the CDR3: TGTGCCACCAGTGATTTTGCAGGGGGTGAGGAGACCCAGTACTTC. It yields the protein CATSDFAGGEETQYF.

The chain's CDR3 is CASSFKRGYQSDTQYF. The CDR3 nucleotides are TGTGCCAGCAGCTTCAAGCGGGGGTACCAGTCGGATACGCAGTATTTT. This chain connects TRBV5-4 to TRBJ2-3; the match to TRBD2 covers 8 bases. Germline V gene sequence: CDR1 SGHNT, CDR2 YYREEE (reference sequence). J gave up 6 bases and V 2 bases, and 11 bases lay outside the gene matches. CDR3 length: 16 amino acids.

The V gene is TRBV5-1, the J gene TRBJ1-1, with a possible D match to TRBD1 (5 bases). This CDR3 has 14 residues. Trimming shortened V by 4 bases and J by 3 bases, and 13 bases separated the two germline ends. The germline CDR1 and CDR2 sequences are SGHRS and YFSETQ. The chain's CDR3 is CASSPWAGDTEAFF. The CDR3 bases are TGCGCCAGCAGCCCCTGGGCGGGGGACACTGAAGCTTTCTTT.

The chain recombines TRBV29-1 with TRBJ1-3, with D unresolved. The V end was cut by 4 bases, the J end by 4 bases, with 11 bases between. The CDR3 is 13 amino acids. Looked up from germline, CDR1 is SQVTM and CDR2 is ANQGSEA. The CDR3: CSVGKAEGNTIYF. CDR3 nucleotides: TGCAGCGTTGGGAAAGCGGAGGGAAACACCATATATTTT.

A single count supports this clone. The V call is TRBV4-2, the J call TRBJ2-7; 8 positions match TRBD1. CDR3 length: 12 amino acids. Germline values: CDR1 LGHNA, CDR2 YNFKEQ. V shed 4 bases and J 6 bases; nucleotides not matched to a gene: 2. The CDR3 nucleotides are TGTGCCAGCAGCCGGACAGGGATCGAGCAGTACTTC. Amino acids: CASSRTGIEQYF.

The chain combines TRBV7-9 with TRBJ1-3, with D uncertain. Trimming left V 5 bases short and J 0 bases short, with 11 bases between. The length of the CDR3 is 15 residues. Germline V gene lookup returns CDR1 SEHNR and CDR2 FQNEAQ (reference sequence). CDR3 in DNA: TGTGCCAGCAGCGCGGGGTCCTTCTCTGGAAACACCATATATTTT. Amino acids: CASSAGSFSGNTIYF.

This chain links TRBV28 with TRBJ1-1; 7 bases line up with TRBD1. This CDR3 has 14 residues. V lost 6 bases to trimming and J lost 7 bases; unmatched junction nucleotides: 11. Germline loops: CDR1 MDHEN, CDR2 SYDVKM. CDR3 amino acids: CASSIQGWGFEAFF. DNA of the CDR3: TGTGCCAGCAGCATACAGGGGTGGGGCTTTGAAGCTTTCTTT.

The J gene is TRBJ2-1, the V gene TRBV18; 10 bases map to TRBD2. CDR1 is KGHSH and CDR2 is LQKENI in the germline V gene. J gave up 1 base and V 6 bases, and 3 bases lay outside the gene matches. The CDR3 has 15 residues. The CDR3, as DNA: TGTGCCAGCTCCGAAGCGGGGGGGTCCTACAATGAGCAGTTCTTC. Its translation: CASSEAGGSYNEQFF.